These 23 T cell receptor beta chains share one sample of origin, sequenced in a study of T cell repertoires in cytomegalovirus infection. Via MiXCR, TCRdb re-called the reads, giving one row per CDR3 protein. In the table there are a few hundred thousand distinct CDR3 sequences, 26% of which are singletons. The specimen was PBMCs. Receptor source: a human donor in good health (CMV status not recorded). Some clones in this sample may be carry-over from other donors' samples.

This clonotype has ten or more counts. This sequence joins TRBV7-2 and TRBJ2-1; 10 positions agree with TRBD2. This CDR3 contains 15 residues. V shed 5 bases and J 6 bases; nucleotides not matched to a gene: 7. Germline CDR1 is SGHTA and CDR2 is FQGNSA. The CDR3 DNA follows: TGTGCCAGCAGCCTGTCGACTAGCGGGCGCAATGAGCAGTTCTTC. Translated: CASSLSTSGRNEQFF.

This clonotype was found many times. The chain couples TRBV7-2 to TRBJ1-4; no definite D call. Trimming took 5 bases from V and 3 from J, leaving 13 bases between them. Per the germline V gene, CDR1 is SGHTA and CDR2 is FQGNSA. The CDR3 has 15 amino acids. Written as DNA, the CDR3 is TGTGCCAGCAGCCCCGCTGGGGTCTCTAATGAAAAACTGTTTTTT. It is translated as CASSPAGVSNEKLFF.

This clonotype was seen only a few times. The chain joins TRBV11-1 to TRBJ2-7, with 8 bases matching TRBD1. The germline V gene encodes CDR1 SGHAT and CDR2 FQDESV (reference sequence). V gave up 4 bases and J gave up 0 bases; unmatched junction bases: 5. The CDR3 consists of 15 residues. The chain's CDR3 is CASSWGQASSYEQYF. CDR3 DNA: TGTGCCAGCAGCTGGGGACAGGCGAGCTCCTACGAGCAGTACTTC.

In this sample, this clonotype turned up a few times. The chain employs TRBV6-2 or TRBV6-3 and TRBJ2-1; D may be TRBD1 (5 bases). The CDR3 loop spans 15 amino acids. The germline V gene has CDR1 MNHEY and CDR2 SVGEGT. Trimming left V 5 bases short and J 2 bases short, with 13 bases between. The CDR3 here is CASSIRGMAYNEQFF. The CDR3 DNA reads TGTGCCAGCAGTATAAGGGGTATGGCCTACAATGAGCAGTTCTTC.

The rearrangement joins TRBV6-1 to TRBJ2-7, with no clear D. CDR3 length: 14 amino acids. Trimming took 5 bases from V and 3 from J, leaving 14 bases between them. Germline values: CDR1 MNHNS, CDR2 SASEGT. The CDR3 nucleotides are TGTGCCAGCAGTTTAAAAGGTCTTCTCTACGAGCAGTACGTC. This gives the protein CASSLKGLLYEQYV.

This clonotype showed up many times. The V gene is TRBV7-9, the J gene TRBJ2-3, with D perhaps TRBD1 (7 bases). Germline V lookup: CDR1 SEHNR, CDR2 FQNEAQ (reference sequence). Trimming removed 0 bases from V and 6 bases from J, with 10 bases in between. This CDR3 contains 14 residues. The CDR3 sequence is CASSLAAGGDTQYF. The CDR3 DNA reads as TGTGCCAGCAGCTTAGCGGCAGGGGGGGATACGCAGTATTTT.

The chain links TRBV28 to TRBJ1-5; TRBD1 matches 11 bases. Germline lookup yields CDR1 MDHEN and CDR2 SYDVKM. V trimming: 5 bases; J trimming: 2 bases; junction bases outside the gene matches: 5. The CDR3 is 16 residues long. The CDR3 region has the DNA TGTGCCAGCAGTGTTGGACAGGGGGCGGGCAATCAGCCCCAGCATTTT. Its protein product is CASSVGQGAGNQPQHF.

The V and J genes are TRBV24-1 and TRBJ2-1; 12 positions match TRBD2. The CDR3 consists of 14 residues. Losses at the gene ends were 9 bases for V and 9 bases for J; bases not matched to a gene: 8. Per the germline V gene, CDR1 is KGHDR and CDR2 is SFDVKD. For the CDR3, the DNA is TGTGCCACCGGTCTAGCGGGAGGGCCAGTTGAGCAGTTCTTC. The encoded protein is CATGLAGGPVEQFF.

The V call is TRBV2, the J call TRBJ2-7; TRBD2 matches at 13 bases. V lost 6 bases, J lost 5 bases, and 1 base stayed unmatched. The CDR3 spans 13 residues. Germline loops: CDR1 SNHLY, CDR2 FYNNEI. The CDR3 region has the DNA TGTGCCAGCAGAACTAGCGGGAGGGACGAGCAGTACGTC. Translated, it gives CASRTSGRDEQYV.

V is TRBV28 and J is TRBJ2-7; weak D call: TRBD1 (5 bases). Germline V gene sequence: CDR1 MDHEN, CDR2 SYDVKM. CDR3 length equals 15 residues. Trimming cost V 3 bases and J 6 bases, with 18 bases left between them. CDR3 nucleotides: TGTGCCAGCAGTTTCCGCCTAAGGGGAAAGGGCGAGCAGTACTTC. It translates to CASSFRLRGKGEQYF.

The chain couples TRBV6-2 or TRBV6-3 to TRBJ1-2; perhaps TRBD1 as D (5 bases). Trimming stripped 6 bases from V and 4 bases from J, with 15 bases between. This CDR3 contains 14 residues. Per germline, CDR1 MNHEY and CDR2 SVGEGT. CDR3 nucleotide sequence: TGTGCCAGCAGGTCCGCTGACAGAGCCTATGGCTACACCTTC. Translated, it gives CASRSADRAYGYTF.

V gene TRBV7-9 combines with J gene TRBJ2-1, with 10 bases fitting TRBD2. V shed 7 bases, J shed 4 bases, and the junction held 7 bases outside the gene matches. Germline assignment: CDR1 SEHNR and CDR2 FQNEAQ (reference sequence). CDR3 length: 15 amino acids. Here the CDR3 DNA reads TGTGCCAGCAATATGGGACTAGCGACTTACAATGAGCAGTTCTTC. Amino acid sequence: CASNMGLATYNEQFF.

V usage is TRBV11-2 and J usage is TRBJ1-6; D unresolved. The CDR3 is made up of 14 amino acids. CDR1 SGHAT and CDR2 FQNNGV come from the germline V gene. V was clipped by 0 bases and J by 9 bases, with 9 bases between them. CDR3 amino acids: CASSLEEGGSPLHF. CDR3 DNA: TGTGCCAGCAGCTTAGAAGAGGGAGGTTCACCCCTCCACTTT.

In this sample, this clonotype turned up many times. The chain carries TRBV6-1 and TRBJ1-1, with a possible D match to TRBD1 (5 bases). The CDR3 covers 15 residues. Germline CDR1 reads MNHNS; CDR2 reads SASEGT. Trimming removed 6 bases at V and 0 bases at J, with 14 bases between. This chain's CDR3 is CASRDPGRLNTEAFF. DNA for the CDR3: TGTGCCAGCAGGGATCCGGGACGGCTGAACACTGAAGCTTTCTTT.

The chain carries TRBV5-1 and TRBJ1-4; 8 nucleotides match TRBD1. J lost 8 bases, V lost 4 bases, and 10 bases had no gene match. Germline loops: CDR1 SGHRS, CDR2 YFSETQ. The CDR3 contains 15 residues. The CDR3 is CASSLHGQGGEKLFF. In DNA, the CDR3 is TGCGCCAGCAGCCTTCATGGACAGGGAGGAGAAAAACTGTTTTTT.

The chain has TRBV2 and TRBJ2-1, with 8 bases matching TRBD2. Germline V gene sequence: CDR1 SNHLY, CDR2 FYNNEI. J was trimmed by 4 bases and V by 6 bases; bases with no gene match: 8. The CDR3 length is 15 residues. The CDR3 protein is CASRTAGGAYNEQFF. DNA for the CDR3: TGTGCCAGCAGGACAGCCGGGGGGGCTTACAATGAGCAGTTCTTC. Together with reference TRBV2 and TRBJ2-1, the CDR3 gives the full variable domain: EPEVTQTPSHQVTQMGQEVILRCVPISNHLYFYWYRQILGQKVEFLVSFYNNEISEKSEIFDDQFSVERPDGSNFTLKIRSTKLEDSAMYFCASRTAGGAYNEQFFGPGTRLTVL.

V usage is TRBV14 and J usage is TRBJ1-2, with unresolved D. Germline V gene data show CDR1 as SGHDN and CDR2 as FVKESK. V was cut by 1 base and J by 4 bases, with 7 bases left in between. This CDR3 region has 13 residues. CDR3 amino acids: CASSQGGGYGYTF. CDR3 sequence (DNA): TGTGCCAGCAGCCAAGGGGGAGGCTATGGCTACACCTTC. The variable domain in full, completed from reference TRBV14 and TRBJ1-2, reads EAGVTQFPSHSVIEKGQTVTLRCDPISGHDNLYWYRRVMGKEIKFLLHFVKESKQDESGMPNNRFLAERTGGTYSTLKVQPAELEDSGVYFCASSQGGGYGYTFGSGTRLTVV.

The rearrangement joins TRBV4-3 to TRBJ2-6; D is possibly TRBD1 or TRBD2 (5 bases each). The germline V gene encodes CDR1 LGHNA and CDR2 YSLEER. V was cut by 2 bases and J by 0 bases, with 14 bases left in between. This CDR3 has 18 residues. The DNA for the CDR3 is TGCGCCAGCAGCCAACGGAGGACAACCTACTCTGGGGCCAACGTCCTGACTTTC. Its translation: CASSQRRTTYSGANVLTF.

This clonotype has a count of ten or more. This chain links TRBV7-2 with TRBJ1-2; 7 bases fit TRBD1. The CDR3 sequence is 14 residues long. CDR1 is SGHTA and CDR2 is FQGNSA in the germline V gene. J was trimmed by 5 bases and V by 1 base; bases with no gene match: 4. The CDR3, as DNA: TGTGCCAGCAGCTTAGGGACAGGCGTTTATGGCTACACCTTC. Translated: CASSLGTGVYGYTF.

V and J are TRBV4-3 and TRBJ1-2, with TRBD1 matching over 10 bases. This CDR3 has 15 amino acids. The V gene end was trimmed by 3 bases and the J gene end by 2 bases; junction bases not matched to a gene: 3. CDR1 is LGHNA, CDR2 YSLEER, per germline. CDR3 coding DNA: TGCGCCAGCAGCCAGGGACAGGGGCGCAACTATGGCTACACCTTC. It yields the protein CASSQGQGRNYGYTF.

This clonotype was detected a few times. The V gene is TRBV29-1, the J gene TRBJ2-5; D unclear. The CDR3 runs 12 residues. Germline V CDR1 and CDR2: SQVTM, ANQGSEA. Trimming shortened V by 5 bases and J by 2 bases, and 9 bases separated the two germline ends. CDR3 nucleotides: TGCAGCGTTCCCAGTTCTCAAGAGACCCAGTACTTC. It translates to CSVPSSQETQYF.

This rearrangement joins TRBV19 to TRBJ2-7; no definite D call. Trimming cost V 8 bases and J 0 bases, with 2 bases left between them. The germline V gene has CDR1 LNHDA and CDR2 SQIVND (reference sequence). CDR3 length equals 10 residues. The CDR3 is CASGSYEQYV. In DNA, the CDR3 is TGTGCCAGTGGCTCCTACGAGCAGTACGTC.

This clonotype was recorded a few times. The DNA of the CDR3 is TGCGCCAGCACGGGACTAGCGGGAGGTGAGCAGTTCTTC. Translated, it gives CASTGLAGGEQFF. This sequence joins TRBV5-1 and TRBJ2-1; 15 positions agree with TRBD2. The CDR3 covers 13 residues. The ends lost 6 bases at V and 9 bases at J; junction bases unmatched: 1. Per germline, CDR1 SGHRS and CDR2 YFSETQ.